These 31 T cell receptor beta chains share one sample of origin, sequenced in a study of blood T cell repertoires in COVID-19 (dated by TCRdb to the early 2020s). The protocol used for the library was the immunoSEQ multiplex PCR assay. TCRdb retrieved this table from immuneACCESS and kept in-frame rearrangements only. Not all clones are present; in checked studies, unresolved V genes account for under half, and no reason is known for the remainder. This sample lists fewer than 350,000 clones; around 85% were detected once. The ten top clones hold around 2% of the sample. The sequenced material came from PBMCs or T cells enriched from blood (not recorded which). Receptor source: a woman aged 25-40 years who had been exposed to COVID-19.

This rearrangement joins TRBV12-3 or TRBV12-4 to TRBJ2-7; D unclear. V was trimmed by 4 bases and J by 3 bases, leaving 4 bases between them. CDR3 length: 11 residues. CDR3 DNA sequence: TGTGCCAGCAGTTCTATCTACGAGCAGTACTTC. It translates to CASSSIYEQYF.

The chain has TRBV7-2 and TRBJ2-5; TRBD2 matches at 7 bases. The V segment lost 4 bases and the J segment 4 bases; nucleotides outside the gene matches: 12. In germline, CDR1 is SGHTA, CDR2 FQGNSA. The CDR3 length is 16 residues. The CDR3, as DNA: TGTGCCAGCAGCTCGCCGCCGACTAAGCGGGGAGAGACCCAGTACTTC. Its translation: CASSSPPTKRGETQYF.

This rearrangement joins TRBV29-1 to TRBJ2-2; D perhaps matches TRBD2 (5 bases). This CDR3 spans 13 amino acids. In germline, CDR1 is SQVTM, CDR2 ANQGSEA. Trimming stripped 4 bases from V and 4 bases from J, with 10 bases between. The CDR3 DNA is TGCAGCGTTGGGACGGGGAGCACCGGGGAGCTGTTTTTT. The encoded protein is CSVGTGSTGELFF.

The gene calls are TRBV3-1 (or the pseudogene TRBV3-2) and TRBJ2-7, with TRBD1 identical over 7 bases. The CDR3 spans 14 residues. The trim removed 6 bases at V and 5 bases at J, leaving 10 bases unmatched. CDR1 and CDR2 from the germline V gene are LGHDT and YNNKEL (reference sequence). The CDR3 loop is CASSSKQGNHEQYF. In DNA, the CDR3 is TGTGCCAGCAGTTCGAAACAGGGGAACCACGAGCAGTACTTC.

The chain employs TRBV6-5 and TRBJ2-1, with 7 nucleotides matching TRBD2. CDR1 and CDR2 from the germline V gene are MNHEY and SVGAGI. The trim removed 6 bases at V and 3 bases at J, leaving 5 bases unmatched. The CDR3 has 14 amino acids. Here the CDR3 DNA reads TGTGCCAGCAGCCGGCGGGAGAGCTACAATGAGCAGTTCTTC. It yields the protein CASSRRESYNEQFF.

The chain uses TRBV4-1 and TRBJ1-5, with 9 bases matching TRBD1. This CDR3 spans 17 amino acids. V was clipped by 1 base and J by 4 bases; unmatched bases: 8. The germline CDR1 and CDR2 sequences are MGHRA and YSYEKL. DNA of the CDR3: TGCGCCAGCAGCCAAGGGGGGGGACAGGGCCATAATCAGCCCCAGCATTTT. Protein product: CASSQGGGQGHNQPQHF.

The J gene is TRBJ2-7, the V gene TRBV21-1; TRBD1, as called in the table, went unchecked against the DNA. TRBV21-1 is reported as a pseudogene. This CDR3 is built from 17 residues. CDR3 amino acids: CASTYGLPGQGTYEQYF. DNA for the CDR3: TGTGCCAGCACCTATGGTTTACCGGGACAGGGTACCTACGAGCAGTACTTC.

This chain connects TRBV12-3 or TRBV12-4 to TRBJ1-2; D is uncertain. The CDR3 consists of 12 residues. Trimming stripped 4 bases from V and 2 bases from J, with 5 bases between. CDR3 loop: CASSSGNYGYTF. The CDR3 DNA sequence: TGTGCCAGCAGTTCGGGGAACTATGGCTACACCTTC.

The chain employs TRBV9 and TRBJ1-2, with D hard to call. The CDR3 runs to 15 residues. Germline CDR1 reads SGDLS; CDR2 reads YYNGEE. The V gene lost 0 bases and the J gene lost 0 bases, with 9 bases spanning the gap. The CDR3 sequence: CASSVEPVSNYGYTF. Written as DNA, the CDR3 is TGTGCCAGCAGCGTAGAGCCGGTTTCTAACTATGGCTACACCTTC. The full variable domain, rest sourced from reference TRBV9 and TRBJ1-2, is DSGVTQTPKHLITATGQRVTLRCSPRSGDLSVYWYQQSLDQGLQFLIQYYNGEERAKGNILERFSAQQFPDLHSELNLSSLELGDSALYFCASSVEPVSNYGYTFGSGTRLTVV.

This chain connects TRBV4-3 to TRBJ1-3; D unresolved. The V end was cut by 0 bases, the J end by 0 bases, with 9 bases between. This CDR3 has 16 amino acids. CDR1 and CDR2 (germline): LGHNA, YSLEER. The CDR3 DNA is TGCGCCAGCAGCCAAGATCTGTCTTTCTCTGGAAACACCATATATTTT. This encodes CASSQDLSFSGNTIYF.

The rearrangement links TRBV7-9 to TRBJ1-1; tentative D call: TRBD1 (6 bases). Germline V gene data show CDR1 as SEHNR and CDR2 as FQNEAQ (reference sequence). V lost 5 bases to trimming and J lost 5 bases, with 12 bases between them. The CDR3 runs to 13 residues. CDR3 protein: CASSQQGFTEAFF. The CDR3 DNA is TGTGCCAGCAGCCAACAGGGTTTTACTGAAGCTTTCTTT.

This clone has just one count. The chain is built from TRBV12-3 or TRBV12-4 and TRBJ1-1, with D unresolved. The V gene lost 6 bases and the J gene lost 5 bases, with 13 bases spanning the gap. CDR3 length: 13 amino acids. CDR3 DNA sequence: TGTGCCAGCAGATCAGACATGCAGACTGAAGCTTTCTTT. Its translation: CASRSDMQTEAFF.

The CDR3 DNA reads TGTGCCAGCAGCTTAGTAGTCCGGTACCAAGAGACCCAGTACTTC. Its translation: CASSLVVRYQETQYF. The V gene is TRBV7-2, the J gene TRBJ2-5; no reliable D call. Looked up from germline, CDR1 is SGHTA and CDR2 is FQGNSA. The germline V and J ends were trimmed by 1 base and 0 bases, with 9 bases remaining between them. The CDR3 is 15 residues long.

The J gene is TRBJ2-7, the V gene TRBV30, with TRBD2 matching 12 bases. Trimming removed 5 bases from V and 4 bases from J; junction bases left unmatched: 6. Germline V lookup: CDR1 GTSNPN, CDR2 SVGIG (reference sequence). The CDR3 has 14 residues. The CDR3 nucleotides read TGTGCCTGGGCCGGGACTAGCGGGCTATACGAGCAGTACTTC. This encodes CAWAGTSGLYEQYF.

This clone was seen only once. The chain recombines TRBV2 with TRBJ2-1; D is uncertain. V dropped 3 bases and J dropped 4 bases, with 10 bases sitting between them. This CDR3 has 14 amino acids. Germline V lookup: CDR1 SNHLY, CDR2 FYNNEI. For the CDR3, the DNA is TGTGCCAGCAGTGATCTTGTCGTTTACAATGAGCAGTTCTTC. Translating it yields CASSDLVVYNEQFF.

This chain joins TRBV3-1 (or the pseudogene TRBV3-2) and TRBJ1-4; a possible D gene is TRBD1 (5 bases). The CDR3 contains 15 residues. From germline, CDR1 is LGHDT and CDR2 YNNKEL (reference sequence). V lost 1 base, J lost 5 bases, and 11 bases lay in between. The CDR3 spells CASSQARGSNEKLFF. Written as DNA, the CDR3 is TGTGCCAGCAGCCAAGCCCGGGGGTCAAATGAAAAACTGTTTTTT.

The V gene is TRBV5-8, the J gene TRBJ1-3; 7 bases are shared with TRBD1. CDR3 length: 16 amino acids. V trimming: 4 bases; J trimming: 0 bases; junction bases outside the gene matches: 7. Germline V lookup: CDR1 SGHTS, CDR2 YDEGEE. In DNA form, the CDR3 reads TGTGCCAGCAGCAGGGGGCTTGATCCCTCTGGAAACACCATATATTTT. This encodes CASSRGLDPSGNTIYF.

The chain joins TRBV4-1 to TRBJ2-3, with TRBD2 matching 11 bases. Per the germline V gene, CDR1 is MGHRA and CDR2 is YSYEKL. The CDR3 consists of 16 residues. The J segment lost 3 bases and the V segment lost 0 bases, leaving 2 bases of the junction unmatched. The CDR3 coding sequence is TGCGCCAGCAGCCAAGACGGACTAGCGGGTACAGATACGCAGTATTTT. Translation: CASSQDGLAGTDTQYF.

The chain is built from TRBV5-6 and TRBJ2-7, with 15 bases that match TRBD2. The V gene's germline CDR1 is SGHDT and CDR2 YYEEEE. The V gene end was trimmed by 3 bases and the J gene end by 4 bases; junction bases not matched to a gene: 2. The CDR3 has 15 amino acids. This CDR3 reads CASSSGLAGGYEQYF. The CDR3 DNA sequence: TGTGCCAGCAGCTCGGGACTAGCGGGGGGTTACGAGCAGTACTTC.

This clone was recorded once. V is TRBV14 and J is TRBJ2-1; 9 bases map to TRBD2. The CDR3 sequence is 17 residues long. The V gene's germline CDR1 is SGHDN and CDR2 FVKESK. Germline trimming cut 1 base from V and 6 bases from J; bases unmatched to any gene: 10. The CDR3 bases are TGTGCCAGCAGCCAAGTCGAGGGACTAGCTGACGTCAATGAGCAGTTCTTC. Its protein product is CASSQVEGLADVNEQFF.

The rearrangement links TRBV19 to TRBJ1-2; 8 nucleotides align to TRBD1. In germline, CDR1 is LNHDA, CDR2 SQIVND (reference sequence). V gave up 3 bases and J gave up 3 bases; unmatched junction bases: 6. The CDR3 length is 15 residues. The CDR3 sequence is CASSITGQGDYGYTF. For the CDR3, the DNA is TGTGCCAGTAGTATCACCGGACAGGGAGACTATGGCTACACCTTC.

The rearrangement uses TRBV19 and TRBJ2-4, with a tentative D call TRBD2 (5 bases). The V and J ends lost 9 bases and 10 bases respectively, with 13 bases between them. The CDR3 length is 11 residues. CDR1 LNHDA and CDR2 SQIVND come from the germline V gene (reference sequence). This chain's CDR3 is CASRGPLIQYF. CDR3 DNA: TGTGCCAGCCGGGGTCCCTTGATTCAGTACTTC.

V is TRBV7-2 and J is TRBJ2-1, with 11 bases identical to TRBD1. The junction had 12 bases not matched to a gene; V was cut back by 6 bases and J by 5 bases. Looked up from germline, CDR1 is SGHTA and CDR2 is FQGNSA. The CDR3 contains 17 residues. The CDR3 sequence: CASSFISGTGGNNEQFF. Here the CDR3 DNA reads TGTGCCAGCAGTTTCATCTCCGGGACAGGGGGAAACAATGAGCAGTTCTTC.

V gene TRBV5-1 combines with J gene TRBJ2-3; 7 nucleotides align to TRBD2. Per the germline V gene, CDR1 is SGHRS and CDR2 is YFSETQ. The CDR3 loop spans 18 amino acids. The J segment lost 0 bases and the V segment lost 2 bases, leaving 12 bases of the junction unmatched. This chain's CDR3 is CASSFLSLAGASTDTQYF. DNA for the CDR3: TGCGCCAGCAGCTTTCTGTCCTTGGCGGGAGCTAGCACAGATACGCAGTATTTT.

V usage is TRBV2 and J usage is TRBJ1-3; TRBD1 might be the D (5 bases). The V gene lost 9 bases and the J gene lost 0 bases, with 12 bases spanning the gap. Germline loops: CDR1 SNHLY, CDR2 FYNNEI. CDR3 length: 14 residues. CDR3: CARDSESSGNTIYF. CDR3 DNA sequence: TGTGCCAGAGACAGTGAGAGCTCTGGAAACACCATATATTTT.

This rearrangement joins TRBV4-1 to TRBJ1-1; 8 bases map to TRBD1. With 3 bases clipped from V and 5 bases from J, the junction kept 8 bases outside the gene matches. CDR3 length equals 15 residues. Looked up from germline, CDR1 is MGHRA and CDR2 is YSYEKL. DNA for the CDR3: TGCGCCAGCAGCCATCCTGGACAGGGTTGGACTGAAGCTTTCTTT. It encodes CASSHPGQGWTEAFF.

This clone was recorded a few times. The J gene is TRBJ2-6, the V gene TRBV18; D is ambiguous. The CDR3 sequence is 17 residues long. Germline V gives CDR1 KGHSH, CDR2 LQKENI. V lost 0 bases, J lost 0 bases, and 9 bases lay in between. The chain's CDR3 is CASSPPLGSSGANVLTF. The CDR3 bases are TGTGCCAGCTCACCACCGCTGGGCTCCTCTGGGGCCAACGTCCTGACTTTC.

V is TRBV28 and J is TRBJ2-7; D uncertain. Trimming removed 2 bases from V and 2 bases from J, with 10 bases in between. Germline V lookup: CDR1 MDHEN, CDR2 SYDVKM. The length of the CDR3 is 14 residues. The CDR3 DNA sequence: TGTGCCAGCAGTTTAGCCAGGTTGGCCTACGAGCAGTACTTC. Translated: CASSLARLAYEQYF.

J is TRBJ2-6 and V is TRBV14; D not certain. Germline lookup yields CDR1 SGHDN and CDR2 FVKESK. The CDR3 has 17 amino acids. The V end lost 4 bases, the J end lost 0 bases, and 13 bases lay between the germline ends. Here the CDR3 DNA reads TGTGCCAGCAGCCCGATATATGCAGTCTCTGGGGCCAACGTCCTGACTTTC. This codes for CASSPIYAVSGANVLTF.

The chain links TRBV13 to TRBJ1-5; TRBD1 is a possible D gene (5 bases). Trimming removed 7 bases from V and 0 bases from J, with 10 bases in between. The CDR3 spans 14 residues. Germline CDR1 reads PRHDT; CDR2 reads FYEKMQ (reference sequence). The CDR3 loop reads CASTQGSSNQPQHF. In nucleotides, the CDR3 is TGTGCCAGCACCCAGGGTTCTAGCAATCAGCCCCAGCATTTT.

The rearrangement uses TRBV3-1 (or the pseudogene TRBV3-2) and TRBJ1-1, with D unclear. This CDR3 is 14 amino acids long. V dropped 1 base and J dropped 1 base, with 7 bases sitting between them. Germline V gene data show CDR1 as LGHDT and CDR2 as YNNKEL (reference sequence). Here the CDR3 reads CASSQVPGNTEAFF. In DNA, the CDR3 is TGTGCCAGCAGCCAAGTTCCAGGGAACACTGAAGCTTTCTTT.